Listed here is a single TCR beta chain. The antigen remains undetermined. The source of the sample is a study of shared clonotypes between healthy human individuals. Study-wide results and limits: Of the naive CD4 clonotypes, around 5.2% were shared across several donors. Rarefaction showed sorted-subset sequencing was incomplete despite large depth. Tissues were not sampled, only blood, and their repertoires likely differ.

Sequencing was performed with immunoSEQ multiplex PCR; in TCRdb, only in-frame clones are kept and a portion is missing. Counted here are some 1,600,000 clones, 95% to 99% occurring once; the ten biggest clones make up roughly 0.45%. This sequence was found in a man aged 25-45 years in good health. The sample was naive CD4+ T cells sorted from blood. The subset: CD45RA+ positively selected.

In DNA, the CDR3 is TGTGCCAGTAGTCCCGGCGGGGGGGTAAATGAGCAGTTCTTC. Translating gives CASSPGGGVNEQFF. This rearrangement joins TRBV19 to TRBJ2-1, with 9 bases identical to TRBD2. The germline V gene has CDR1 LNHDA and CDR2 SQIVND (reference sequence). The CDR3 loop spans 14 amino acids. V dropped 5 bases and J dropped 7; count of bases not matched to a gene: 6.